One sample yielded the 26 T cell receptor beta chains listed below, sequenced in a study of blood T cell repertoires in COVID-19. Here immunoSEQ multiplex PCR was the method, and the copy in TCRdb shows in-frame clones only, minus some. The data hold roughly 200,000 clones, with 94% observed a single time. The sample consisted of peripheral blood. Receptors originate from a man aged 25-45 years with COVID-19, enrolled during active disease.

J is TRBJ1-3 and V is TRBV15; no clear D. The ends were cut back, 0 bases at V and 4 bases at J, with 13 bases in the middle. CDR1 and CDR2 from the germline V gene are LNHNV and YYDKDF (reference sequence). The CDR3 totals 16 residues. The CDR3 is CATSRDSAQSGNTIYF. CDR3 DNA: TGTGCCACCAGCAGAGATTCCGCGCAATCAGGAAACACCATATATTTT.

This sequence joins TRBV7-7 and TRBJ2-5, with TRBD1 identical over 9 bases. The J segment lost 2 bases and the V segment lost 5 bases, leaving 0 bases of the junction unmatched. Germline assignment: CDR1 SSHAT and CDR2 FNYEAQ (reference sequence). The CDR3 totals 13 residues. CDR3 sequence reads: CASSGTGQETQYF. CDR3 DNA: TGTGCCAGCAGCGGGACAGGGCAAGAGACCCAGTACTTC.

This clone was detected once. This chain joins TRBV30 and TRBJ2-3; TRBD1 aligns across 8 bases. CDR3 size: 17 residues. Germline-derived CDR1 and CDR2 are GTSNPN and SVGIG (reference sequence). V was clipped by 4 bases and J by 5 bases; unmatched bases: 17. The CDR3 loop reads CAWTVRRGTGDQDTQYF. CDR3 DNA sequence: TGTGCCTGGACCGTACGTAGAGGGACAGGCGACCAAGATACGCAGTATTTT.

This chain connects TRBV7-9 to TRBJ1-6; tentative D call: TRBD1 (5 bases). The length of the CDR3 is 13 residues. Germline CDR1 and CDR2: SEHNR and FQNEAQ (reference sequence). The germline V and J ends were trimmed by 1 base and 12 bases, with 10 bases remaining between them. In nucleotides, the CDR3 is TGTGCCAGCAGCTTAGAGGGGCGGGGACCCCTCCACTTT. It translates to CASSLEGRGPLHF.

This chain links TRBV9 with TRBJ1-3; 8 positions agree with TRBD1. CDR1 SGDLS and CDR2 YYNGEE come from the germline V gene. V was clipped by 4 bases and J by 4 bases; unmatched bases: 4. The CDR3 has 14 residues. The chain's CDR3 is CASSNRGDGNTIYF. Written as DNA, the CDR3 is TGTGCCAGCAGCAACAGGGGGGACGGAAACACCATATATTTT.

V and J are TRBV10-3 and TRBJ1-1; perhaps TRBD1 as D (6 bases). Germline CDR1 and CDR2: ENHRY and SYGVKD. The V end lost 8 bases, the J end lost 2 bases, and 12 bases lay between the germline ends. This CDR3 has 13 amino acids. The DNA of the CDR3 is TGTGCCATCCGGGGGGGGCACAACACTGAAGCTTTCTTT. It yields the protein CAIRGGHNTEAFF.

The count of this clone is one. The CDR3 nucleotides read TGTGCCAGCAGATCTGTCACCGGGGAGCTGTTTTTT. This sequence encodes CASRSVTGELFF. The chain combines TRBV12-3 or TRBV12-4 with TRBJ2-2, with D hard to call. Deletions cut 6 bases from V and 4 bases from J, with 6 bases between. This CDR3 comprises 12 residues.

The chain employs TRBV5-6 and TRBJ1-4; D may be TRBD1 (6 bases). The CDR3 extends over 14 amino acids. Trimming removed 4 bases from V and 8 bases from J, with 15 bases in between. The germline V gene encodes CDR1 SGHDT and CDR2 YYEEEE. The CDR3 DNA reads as TGTGCCAGCAGCCACACAGGGACGGGGGAAAAACTGTTTTTT. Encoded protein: CASSHTGTGEKLFF.

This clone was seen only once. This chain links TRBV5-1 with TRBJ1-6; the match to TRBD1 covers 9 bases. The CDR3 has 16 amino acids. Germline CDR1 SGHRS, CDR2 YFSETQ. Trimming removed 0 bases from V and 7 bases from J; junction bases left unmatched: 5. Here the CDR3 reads CASSLDRDRANSPLHF. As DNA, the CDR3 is TGCGCCAGCAGCTTGGATAGGGACAGGGCGAATTCACCCCTCCACTTT.

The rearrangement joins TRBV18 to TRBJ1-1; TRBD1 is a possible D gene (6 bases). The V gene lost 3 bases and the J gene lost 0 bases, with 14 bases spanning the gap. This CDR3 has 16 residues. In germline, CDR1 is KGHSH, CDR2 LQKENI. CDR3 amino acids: CASSPFGTSMNTEAFF. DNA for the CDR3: TGTGCCAGCTCACCTTTCGGGACATCTATGAACACTGAAGCTTTCTTT. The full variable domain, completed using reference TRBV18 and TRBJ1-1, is NAGVMQNPRHLVRRRGQEARLRCSPMKGHSHVYWYRQLPEEGLKFMVYLQKENIIDESGMPKERFSAEFPKEGPSILRIQQVVRGDSAAYFCASSPFGTSMNTEAFFGQGTRLTVV.

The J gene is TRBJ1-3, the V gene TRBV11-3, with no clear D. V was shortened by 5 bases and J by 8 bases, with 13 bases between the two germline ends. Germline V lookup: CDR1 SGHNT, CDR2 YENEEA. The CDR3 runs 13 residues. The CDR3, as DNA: TGTGCCAGCAGCCGGCGCCTGGGAGACACCATATATTTT. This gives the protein CASSRRLGDTIYF. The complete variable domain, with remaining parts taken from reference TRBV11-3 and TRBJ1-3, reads EAGVVQSPRYKIIEKKQPVAFWCNPISGHNTLYWYLQNLGQGPELLIRYENEEAVDDSQLPKDRFSAERLKGVDSTLKIQPAELGDSAVYLCASSRRLGDTIYFGEGSWLTVV.

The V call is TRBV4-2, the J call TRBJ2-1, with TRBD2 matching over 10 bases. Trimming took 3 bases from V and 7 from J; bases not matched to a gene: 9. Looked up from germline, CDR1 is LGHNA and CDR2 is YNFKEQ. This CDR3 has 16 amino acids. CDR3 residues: CASSHLAGGLQNEQFF. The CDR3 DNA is TGTGCCAGCAGCCACTTAGCGGGGGGACTACAAAATGAGCAGTTCTTC.

CDR3 sequence (DNA): TGTGCCAGCAGCCAATCCGGGACAGGTCACTACGAGCAGTACTTC. Its translation is CASSQSGTGHYEQYF. The chain has TRBV3-1 (or the pseudogene TRBV3-2) and TRBJ2-7, with 8 bases aligning to TRBD1. The V segment lost 2 bases and the J segment 3 bases; nucleotides outside the gene matches: 6. Germline loops: CDR1 LGHDT, CDR2 YNNKEL (reference sequence). This CDR3 is 15 amino acids long.

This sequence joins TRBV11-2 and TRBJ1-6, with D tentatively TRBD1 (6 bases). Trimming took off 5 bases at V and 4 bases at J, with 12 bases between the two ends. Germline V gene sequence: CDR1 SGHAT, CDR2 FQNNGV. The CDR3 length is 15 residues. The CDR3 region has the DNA TGTGCCAGCAGCACCGACAGGACGTATAATTCACCCCTCCACTTT. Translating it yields CASSTDRTYNSPLHF. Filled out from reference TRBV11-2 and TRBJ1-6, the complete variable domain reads EAGVAQSPRYKIIEKRQSVAFWCNPISGHATLYWYQQILGQGPKLLIQFQNNGVVDDSQLPKDRFSAERLKGVDSTLKIQPAKLEDSAVYLCASSTDRTYNSPLHFGNGTRLTVT.

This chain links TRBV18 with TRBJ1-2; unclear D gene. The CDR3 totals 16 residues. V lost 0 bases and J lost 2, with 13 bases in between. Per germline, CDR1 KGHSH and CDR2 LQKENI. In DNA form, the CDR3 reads TGTGCCAGCTCACCACCGGATGCGGCTTTGAACTATGGCTACACCTTC. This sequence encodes CASSPPDAALNYGYTF.

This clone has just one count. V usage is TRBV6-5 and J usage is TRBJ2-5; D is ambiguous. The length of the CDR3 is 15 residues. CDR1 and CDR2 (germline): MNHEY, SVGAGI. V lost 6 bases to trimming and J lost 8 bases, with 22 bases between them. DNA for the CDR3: TGTGCCAGCAGCCCCTTCGAAGTCCCTTGGGCAACCCAGTACTTC. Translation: CASSPFEVPWATQYF.

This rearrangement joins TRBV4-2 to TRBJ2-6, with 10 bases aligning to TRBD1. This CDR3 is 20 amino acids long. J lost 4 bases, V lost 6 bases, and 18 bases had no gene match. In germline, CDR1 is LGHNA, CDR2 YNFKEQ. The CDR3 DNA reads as TGTGCCAGCAGTCGTACTAATCCGGGACAGGGGTTAGGAGGGGCCAACGTCCTGACTTTC. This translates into CASSRTNPGQGLGGANVLTF.

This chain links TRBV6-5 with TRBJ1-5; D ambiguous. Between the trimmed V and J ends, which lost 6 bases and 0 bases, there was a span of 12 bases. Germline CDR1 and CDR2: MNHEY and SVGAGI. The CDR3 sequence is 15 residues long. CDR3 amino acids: CASSRDINSNQPQHF. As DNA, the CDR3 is TGTGCCAGCAGCCGCGACATCAATAGCAATCAGCCCCAGCATTTT.

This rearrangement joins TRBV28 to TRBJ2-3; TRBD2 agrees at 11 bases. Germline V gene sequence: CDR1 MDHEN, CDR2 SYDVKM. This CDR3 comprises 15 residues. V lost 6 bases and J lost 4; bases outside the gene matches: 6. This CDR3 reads CASSRTSGFADTQYF. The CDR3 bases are TGTGCCAGCAGCCGGACTAGCGGGTTCGCAGATACGCAGTATTTT.

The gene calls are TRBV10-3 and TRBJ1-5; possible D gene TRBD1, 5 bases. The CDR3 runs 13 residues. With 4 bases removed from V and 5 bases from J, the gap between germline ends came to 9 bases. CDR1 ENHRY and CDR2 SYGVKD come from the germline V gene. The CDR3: CAISVRGDQPQHF. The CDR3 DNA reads TGTGCCATCAGTGTTCGGGGGGATCAGCCCCAGCATTTT.

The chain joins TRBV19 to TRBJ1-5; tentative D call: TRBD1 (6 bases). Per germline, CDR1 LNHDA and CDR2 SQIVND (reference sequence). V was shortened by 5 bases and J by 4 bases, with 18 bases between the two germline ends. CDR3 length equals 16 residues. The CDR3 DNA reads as TGTGCCAGTAGTGCCAAATCAGGGGTCTTAAATCAGCCCCAGCATTTT. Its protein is CASSAKSGVLNQPQHF.

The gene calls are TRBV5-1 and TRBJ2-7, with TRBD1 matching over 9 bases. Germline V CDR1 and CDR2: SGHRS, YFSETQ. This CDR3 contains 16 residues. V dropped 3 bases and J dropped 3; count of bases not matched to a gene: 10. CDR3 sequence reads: CASSWGAGTGNYEQYF. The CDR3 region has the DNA TGCGCCAGCAGCTGGGGGGCCGGGACAGGGAACTACGAGCAGTACTTC.

The CDR3 coding sequence is TGCGCCAGCAGCCCCGGACAGGGGCGATTAGGGACTGAAGCTTTCTTT. Encoded protein: CASSPGQGRLGTEAFF. This chain connects TRBV5-1 to TRBJ1-1; 9 nucleotides agree with TRBD1. This CDR3 has 16 amino acids. J was trimmed by 5 bases and V by 4 bases; bases with no gene match: 12. Germline-derived CDR1 and CDR2 are SGHRS and YFSETQ.

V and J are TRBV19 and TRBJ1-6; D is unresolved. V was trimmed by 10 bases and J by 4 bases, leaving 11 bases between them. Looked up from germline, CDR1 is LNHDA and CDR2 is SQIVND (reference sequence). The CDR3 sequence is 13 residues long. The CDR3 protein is CATREGYNSPLHF. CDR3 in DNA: TGTGCCACTAGGGAGGGTTATAATTCACCCCTCCACTTT. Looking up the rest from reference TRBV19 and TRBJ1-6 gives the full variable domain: DGGITQSPKYLFRKEGQNVTLSCEQNLNHDAMYWYRQDPGQGLRLIYYSQIVNDFQKGDIAEGYSVSREKKESFPLTVTSAQKNPTAFYLCATREGYNSPLHFGNGTRLTVT.

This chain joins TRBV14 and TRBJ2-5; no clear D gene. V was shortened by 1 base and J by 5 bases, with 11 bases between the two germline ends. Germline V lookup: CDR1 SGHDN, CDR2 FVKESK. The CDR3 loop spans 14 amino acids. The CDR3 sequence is CASSQVAVRETQYF. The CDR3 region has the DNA TGTGCCAGCAGCCAAGTTGCGGTACGCGAGACCCAGTACTTC.

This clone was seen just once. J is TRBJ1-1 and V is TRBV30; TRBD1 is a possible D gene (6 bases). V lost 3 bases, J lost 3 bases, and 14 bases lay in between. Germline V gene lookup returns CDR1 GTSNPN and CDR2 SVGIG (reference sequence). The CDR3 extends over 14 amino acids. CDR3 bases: TGTGCCTGGAGCGAGGGGGTTTTATACACTGAAGCTTTCTTT. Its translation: CAWSEGVLYTEAFF.